The clone carrying this T cell receptor beta chain was found a few times. This entry comes from a study of blood T cell repertoires in COVID-19. Study-level information: Researchers got acute and convalescent COVID-19 samples from the United States, Italy and Spain. The cDNA or gDNA used as material had been derived from T cells, B-cell-depleted T cells, or PBMCs.

In the source study's methods: For nucleated cells, counts were estimated from reference gene primer amplification. Data came from immunoSEQ multiplex PCR; TCRdb stores just in-frame clones and leaves some out. The V and J calls and clone size come from that table; D and trimming were worked out from the DNA. The table lists around 100,000 clones, about 87% of them singletons. V lost 5 bases and J lost 14; bases outside the gene matches: 8. Germline CDR1 reads SGHDN; CDR2 reads FVKESK. The CDR3 has 12 amino acids. The specimen was peripheral blood. V usage is TRBV14 and J usage is TRBJ2-1; 8 nucleotides line up with TRBD2. The receptor was derived from a human donor in a cohort sampled during active COVID-19. The CDR3 spells CASSTTRTSKFF. The CDR3 region has the DNA TGTGCCAGCAGCACGACCAGGACTAGCAAGTTCTTC.